This T cell receptor beta chain was found in a study of regulatory T cells in long-lasting Graves disease. Arm-PCR of CDR3 regions and iRepertoire HTBI primers were the basis on which TCR beta libraries were built. MiXCR, applied by TCRdb to the multiplex PCR reads, yields one record per CDR3 protein. Of some 440,000 distinct CDR3 sequences detected, 20% appear once; the ten largest clones hold roughly 8%. V was pared by 4 bases and J by 8 bases, with 8 bases between. The CDR3 covers 11 residues. Germline values: CDR1 SNHLY, CDR2 FYNNEI. This clonotype came up many times. Its antigen is not known. Findings of the study overall: Persistent cases favored TRBV28, TRBJ1-2 and TRBJ2-5.

Documented time point: persistent/refractory GD, antithyroid drugs over 5 years with positive TRAb. From PBMCs, RNA was extracted and then used to make the TCR library. Criteria from the American Thyroid Association guidelines were applied to diagnose Graves' disease. This specimen was peripheral blood mononuclear cells (PBMCs), taken when the disease was refractory, from a patient treated with antithyroid drugs. The rearrangement uses TRBV2 and TRBJ1-2; D gene uncertain. The TCR sequence derives from a female donor with Graves disease. This chain's CDR3 is CASSVARGYTF. CDR3 nucleotides: TGTGCCAGCAGTGTGGCCAGGGGCTACACCTTC.